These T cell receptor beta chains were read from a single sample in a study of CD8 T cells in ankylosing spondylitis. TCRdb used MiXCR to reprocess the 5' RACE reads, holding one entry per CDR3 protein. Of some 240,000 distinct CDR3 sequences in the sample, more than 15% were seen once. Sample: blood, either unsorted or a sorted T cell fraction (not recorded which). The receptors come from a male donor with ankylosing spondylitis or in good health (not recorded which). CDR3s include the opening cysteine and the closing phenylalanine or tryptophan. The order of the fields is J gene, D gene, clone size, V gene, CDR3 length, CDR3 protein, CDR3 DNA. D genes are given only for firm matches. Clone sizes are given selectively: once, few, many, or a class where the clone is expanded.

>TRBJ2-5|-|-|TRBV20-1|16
CSARDRVQVYQETQYF
TGCAGTGCTAGAGATCGGGTACAGGTGTACCAAGAGACCCAGTACTTC
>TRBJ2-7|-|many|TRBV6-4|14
CASSDRTNSYEQYF
TGTGCCAGCAGTGACCGGACCAATTCCTACGAGCAGTACTTC
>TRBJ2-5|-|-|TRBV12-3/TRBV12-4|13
CASTTTSQETQYF
TGTGCCAGCACCACGACTAGTCAAGAGACCCAGTACTTC
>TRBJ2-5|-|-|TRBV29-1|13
CSVWTSEGETQYF
TGCAGCGTGTGGACATCGGAGGGAGAGACCCAGTACTTC
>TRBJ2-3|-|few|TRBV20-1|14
CSARDRKSSDTQYF
TGCAGTGCTAGAGATAGGAAGTCTTCAGATACGCAGTATTTT
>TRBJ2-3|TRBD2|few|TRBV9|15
CASSVGGSQLDTQYF
TGTGCCAGCAGCGTAGGCGGGAGTCAGCTAGATACGCAGTATTTT
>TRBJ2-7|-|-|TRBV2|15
CASSEVATGWYEQYF
TGTGCCAGCAGTGAGGTCGCGACAGGATGGTACGAGCAGTACTTC
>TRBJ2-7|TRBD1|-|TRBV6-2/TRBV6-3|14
CASNPGQGYHEQYF
TGTGCCAGCAATCCGGGACAGGGCTACCACGAGCAGTACTTC
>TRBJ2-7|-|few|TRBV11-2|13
CASSSVGSYEQYF
TGTGCCAGCAGCTCCGTCGGCTCCTACGAGCAGTACTTC
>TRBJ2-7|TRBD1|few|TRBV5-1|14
CASSLGQGAHEQYF
TGCGCCAGCAGCTTGGGACAGGGGGCCCACGAGCAGTACTTC
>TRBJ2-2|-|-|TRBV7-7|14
CASSLNEDTGELFF
TGTGCTAGCAGCTTAAATGAAGACACCGGGGAGCTGTTTTTT
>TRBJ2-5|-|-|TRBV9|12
CASSVPEGAQYF
TGTGCCAGCAGCGTACCCGAGGGGGCCCAGTACTTC
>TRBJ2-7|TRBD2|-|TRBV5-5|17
CASSLAAVVVAGAEQYF
TGTGCCAGCAGCTTGGCCGCGGTGGTGGTAGCGGGAGCCGAGCAGTACTTC
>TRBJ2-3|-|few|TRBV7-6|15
CASSPGEDLTDTQYF
TGTGCCAGCAGCCCCGGGGAGGACCTCACAGATACGCAGTATTTT
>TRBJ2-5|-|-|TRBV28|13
CASSFGGAGTQYF
TGTGCCAGCAGTTTCGGGGGAGCTGGGACCCAGTACTTC
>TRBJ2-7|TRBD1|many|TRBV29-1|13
CSVTTGSSYEQYF
TGCAGCGTAACGACAGGGAGCTCCTACGAGCAGTACTTC
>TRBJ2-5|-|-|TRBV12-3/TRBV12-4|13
CASSLASTETQYF
TGTGCCAGCAGTTTAGCTAGTACGGAGACCCAGTACTTC
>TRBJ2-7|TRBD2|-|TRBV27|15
CASSLSTSGEYEQYF
TGTGCCAGCAGTTTATCGACTAGCGGGGAATACGAGCAGTACTTC
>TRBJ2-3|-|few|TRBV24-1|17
CATSADPRVDVTDTQYF
TGTGCCACCAGTGCAGACCCCAGGGTGGATGTAACAGATACGCAGTATTTT
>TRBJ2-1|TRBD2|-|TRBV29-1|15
CSVPSSGYSYNEQFF
TGCAGCGTTCCCTCTAGCGGCTACTCCTACAATGAGCAGTTCTTC
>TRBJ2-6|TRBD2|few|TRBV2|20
CASSPIAGLAGVSGANVLTF
TGTGCCAGCAGTCCTATAGCCGGGCTAGCGGGGGTCTCTGGGGCCAACGTCCTGACTTTC
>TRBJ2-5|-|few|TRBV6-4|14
CASKKRTAQETQYF
TGTGCCAGCAAGAAGAGGACAGCCCAAGAGACCCAGTACTTC
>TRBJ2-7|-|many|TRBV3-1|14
CASSQEGLIYEQYF
TGTGCCAGCAGCCAAGAAGGGCTCATCTACGAGCAGTACTTC
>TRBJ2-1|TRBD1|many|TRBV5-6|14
CASSWGTEYNEQFF
TGTGCCAGCAGCTGGGGGACAGAATACAATGAGCAGTTCTTC
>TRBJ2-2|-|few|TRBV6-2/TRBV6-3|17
CASSYWAGALNTGELFF
TGTGCCAGCAGTTACTGGGCAGGGGCGCTGAACACCGGGGAGCTGTTTTTT
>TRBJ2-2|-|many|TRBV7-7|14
CASSSPANAGELFF
TGTGCTAGCAGCTCCCCAGCGAACGCCGGGGAGCTGTTTTTT
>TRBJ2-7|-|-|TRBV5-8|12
CASRSRDYEQYF
TGTGCCAGCAGATCCCGGGACTACGAGCAGTACTTC
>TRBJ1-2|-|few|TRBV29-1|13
CSVGPQLWSGYTF
TGCAGCGTTGGACCACAGCTCTGGAGTGGCTACACCTTC
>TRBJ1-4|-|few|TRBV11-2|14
CASSPYATQEKLFF
TGTGCCAGCAGCCCCTACGCCACCCAGGAAAAACTGTTTTTT
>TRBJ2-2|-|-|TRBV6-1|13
CATRGQVPGELFF
TGTGCCACCAGGGGTCAGGTCCCCGGGGAGCTGTTTTTT
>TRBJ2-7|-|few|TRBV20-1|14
CSAREADKSYEQYF
TGCAGTGCTAGAGAGGCAGACAAATCCTACGAGCAGTACTTC
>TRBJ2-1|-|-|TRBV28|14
CASRAEGLLLEQFF
TGTGCCAGCAGAGCTGAGGGGCTCCTATTGGAGCAGTTCTTC
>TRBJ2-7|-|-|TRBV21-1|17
CASSKRLMAGVIYEQYF
TGTGCCAGCAGCAAAAGGTTAATGGCGGGAGTAATCTACGAGCAGTACTTC